The present TCR beta chain was sequenced within a study of blood T cell repertoires in COVID-19. About the research overall: Sites in the United States, Italy and Spain provided acute and convalescent COVID-19 samples. PBMCs, B-cell-depleted T cells, or T cells provided the cDNA or gDNA that made up the material.

Authors' data handling: How many nucleated cells were present was estimated from reference gene primer amplification. Profiling relied on immunoSEQ multiplex PCR, and the TCRdb table lists in-frame clones only, not all of them. The D gene and trimming were derived from the DNA, and the V and J assignments and clone size from that table. The table has approximately 82,000 clones, around 85% seen once. Losses at the gene ends were 5 bases for V and 4 bases for J; bases not matched to a gene: 9. The CDR3 is 15 residues long. Per the germline V gene, CDR1 is SGHAT and CDR2 is FQNNGV. Sequencing was carried out using peripheral blood. The chain joins TRBV11-2 to TRBJ2-7; 9 nucleotides agree with TRBD2. The receptor was derived from a woman aged 70 to 79 with active or convalescent COVID-19. The CDR3 DNA is TGTGCCAGCAGCACTCACCGCGGGGGGGGTTACGAGCAGTACTTC. This translates into CASSTHRGGGYEQYF.